The sequence of this T cell receptor (beta chain) was determined in a study of T cell repertoires in ileal Crohn's disease. About the study: Each sample's TCRB immunosequencing used 450 to 650 nanograms of biopsy DNA. Findings of the study overall: Compared with non-smokers, active smokers at surgery showed more clonal expansions. Compared with CD4 T cells, sorted CD8 cells carried more expanded clones. Clonality above 26.8% at surgery always came with endoscopic recurrence.

This clone was detected only a few times. Its antigen is unidentified. Specified time point: inflamed ileum from the surgical specimen. The CDR3 consists of 15 residues. Germline lookup yields CDR1 LNHDA and CDR2 SQIVND (reference sequence). Trimming shortened V by 3 bases and J by 1 base, and 13 bases separated the two germline ends. The data were produced by immunoSEQ multiplex PCR, yet TCRdb's version contains in-frame clones alone and is incomplete. The repertoire has 14,000 or so clones, around 85% of them found once; the top ten carry roughly 13%. The sequence was collected from an adult with Crohn's disease. Sequences were obtained from ileal tissue. The chain carries TRBV19 and TRBJ2-7; weak D call: TRBD2 (5 bases). CDR3 amino acids: CASSIGRASSYEQYF. The CDR3 DNA sequence: TGTGCCAGTAGTATTGGGCGGGCCTCTTCCTACGAGCAGTACTTC.